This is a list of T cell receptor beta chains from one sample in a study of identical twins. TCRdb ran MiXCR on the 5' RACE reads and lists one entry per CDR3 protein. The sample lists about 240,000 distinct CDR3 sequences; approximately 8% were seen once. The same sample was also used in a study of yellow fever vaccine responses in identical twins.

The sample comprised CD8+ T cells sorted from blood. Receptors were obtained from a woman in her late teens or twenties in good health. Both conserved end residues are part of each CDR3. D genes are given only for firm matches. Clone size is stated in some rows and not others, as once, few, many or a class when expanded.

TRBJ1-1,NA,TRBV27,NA,TGTGTCAGCAGTTCCTGGGGCCCGAACACTGAAGCTTTCTTT,CVSSSWGPNTEAFF
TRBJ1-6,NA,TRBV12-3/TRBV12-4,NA,TGTGCCAGCAGTTTAGAAAGGAGCTCCTATAATTCACCCCTCCACTTT,CASSLERSSYNSPLHF
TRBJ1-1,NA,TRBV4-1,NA,TGCGCCAGCAGCCAAAGTATGGGGAACACTGAAGCTTTCTTT,CASSQSMGNTEAFF
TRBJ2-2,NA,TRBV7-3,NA,TGTGCCAGCAGCTTAACGGTGGCCCCGGGGACCGGGGAGCTGTTTTTT,CASSLTVAPGTGELFF
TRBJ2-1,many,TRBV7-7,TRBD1,TGTGCCAGCAGCTTAGGAAGTACAGGGGACTCCTACAATGAGCAGTTCTTC,CASSLGSTGDSYNEQFF
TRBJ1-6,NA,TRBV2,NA,TGTGCCAGCAGTGAAGCCCTACCGATCGACAATTCACCCCTCCACTTT,CASSEALPIDNSPLHF
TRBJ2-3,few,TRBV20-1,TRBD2,TGCAGTGCGTCAGGACTAGGAGCTAGCACAGATACGCAGTATTTT,CSASGLGASTDTQYF
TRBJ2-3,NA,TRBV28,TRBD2,TGTGCCAGCAATCCTAGCGGGAGCCAGGGAGATACGCAGTATTTT,CASNPSGSQGDTQYF
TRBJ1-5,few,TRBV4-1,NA,TGCGCCAGCAGCCAAGAGTGGGGGGCCCAGAATCAGCCCCAGCATTTT,CASSQEWGAQNQPQHF
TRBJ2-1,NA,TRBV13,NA,TGTGCCAGCAGTGCTGGGACAAGGACGTCTGAAATAGCCAATGAGCAGTTCTTC,CASSAGTRTSEIANEQFF
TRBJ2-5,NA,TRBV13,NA,TGTGCCAGCAGCCTTGTAGGGGGGACCCTCCAAGAGACCCAGTACTTC,CASSLVGGTLQETQYF
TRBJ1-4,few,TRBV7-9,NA,TGTGCCAGCAGCCCCCACCCCGGCGAAAAACTGTTTTTT,CASSPHPGEKLFF
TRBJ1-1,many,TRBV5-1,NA,TGCGCCAGCAGCTTGGTTGGACCTATGAACACTGAAGCTTTCTTT,CASSLVGPMNTEAFF
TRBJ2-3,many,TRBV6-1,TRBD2,TGTGCCAGCAGTGGACTAGCGGGAGCTTGGGATACGCAGTATTTT,CASSGLAGAWDTQYF
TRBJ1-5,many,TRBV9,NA,TGTGCCAGCAGCCCCGGGGGCCCTGGGAGTCAGCCCCAGCATTTT,CASSPGGPGSQPQHF
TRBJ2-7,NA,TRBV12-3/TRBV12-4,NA,TGTGCCAGCAGTTTTAGTTTTGGGGAGGCCCCTCGGGGAGAGCAGTACTTC,CASSFSFGEAPRGEQYF
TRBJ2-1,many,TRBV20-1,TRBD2,TGCAGTGCTAGCGAACTAGCGGGTCTCAATGAGCAGTTCTTC,CSASELAGLNEQFF
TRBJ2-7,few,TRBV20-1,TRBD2,TGCAGTGCTAGAGATCGGACTAGCGGGAGCCACGAGCAGTACTTC,CSARDRTSGSHEQYF
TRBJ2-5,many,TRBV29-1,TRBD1,TGCAGCGCGAGGGGACAGGGGAACCAAGAGACCCAGTACTTC,CSARGQGNQETQYF
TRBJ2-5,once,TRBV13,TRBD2,TGTGCCAGCAGCTTACGACTAGCGGAGCTCCAAGAGACCCAGTACTTC,CASSLRLAELQETQYF
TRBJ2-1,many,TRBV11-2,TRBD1,TGTGCCAGCAGCTCCCAACAGGGTTGGGACAGAGATGAGCAGTTCTTC,CASSSQQGWDRDEQFF
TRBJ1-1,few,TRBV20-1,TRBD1,TGCAGTGCTAGAGACCGGGACAGGCTAAACACTGAAGCTTTCTTT,CSARDRDRLNTEAFF
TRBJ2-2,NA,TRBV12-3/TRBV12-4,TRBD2,TGTGCCAGCAGCACTCACCGACCAACTAGCGGGGGACCTAACACCGGGGAGCTGTTTTTT,CASSTHRPTSGGPNTGELFF
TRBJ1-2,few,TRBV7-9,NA,TGTGCCAGCAGCTTAGCGAGGGACAAGAACTATGGCTACACCTTC,CASSLARDKNYGYTF
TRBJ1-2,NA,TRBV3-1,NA,TGTGCCAGCAGCCCCGGGGGCTTTTATGGCTACACCTTC,CASSPGGFYGYTF
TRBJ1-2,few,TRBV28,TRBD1,TGTGCCAGCAGTTTAATCCGAACAGGGGCGTATAACTATGGCTACACCTTC,CASSLIRTGAYNYGYTF
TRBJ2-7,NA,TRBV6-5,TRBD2,TGTGCCAGCAGTTACGGTGTAGGACTAGCGTTCTACGAGCAGTACTTC,CASSYGVGLAFYEQYF
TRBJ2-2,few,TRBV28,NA,TGTGCCAGCAGCCCCCCCGGGCTGGACACCGGGGAGCTGTTTTTT,CASSPPGLDTGELFF
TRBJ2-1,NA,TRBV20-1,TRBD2,TGCAGTGCTTGGCGGGGAGGGAAAGATGAGCAGTTCTTC,CSAWRGGKDEQFF
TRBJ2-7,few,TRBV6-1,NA,TGTGCCAGCGGGGGCTTTGCGGGACCCCCCTACGAGCAGTACTTC,CASGGFAGPPYEQYF
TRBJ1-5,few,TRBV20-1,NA,TGCAGTGCTAGAGATGAACGGGAATTAGGCAATCAGCCCCAGCATTTT,CSARDERELGNQPQHF
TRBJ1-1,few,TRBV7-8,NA,TGTGCCAGCAGCTCGACGCCAGGACAGATGAACACTGAAGCTTTCTTT,CASSSTPGQMNTEAFF
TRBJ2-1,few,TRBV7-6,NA,TGTGCCAGCAGCTTAGGTTTCGGGGGACTCTCCTACAATGAGCAGTTCTTC,CASSLGFGGLSYNEQFF
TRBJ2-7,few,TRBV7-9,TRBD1,TGTGCCAGCAGCCAGGCTGACAGGGAACCTTTTTACGAGCAGTACTTC,CASSQADREPFYEQYF
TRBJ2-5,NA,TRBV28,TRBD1,TGTGCCAGCAGGCGTTCCGGGACAGGGGGGCAAGAGACCCAGTACTTC,CASRRSGTGGQETQYF
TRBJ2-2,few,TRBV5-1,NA,TGCGCCAGCAGCTTGAACGATCCCGGCGCGAACACCGGGGAGCTGTTTTTT,CASSLNDPGANTGELFF
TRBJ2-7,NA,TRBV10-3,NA,TGTGCCATCAGTGAGTCTTCCATCTACGAGCAGTACTTC,CAISESSIYEQYF
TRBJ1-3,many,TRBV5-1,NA,TGCGCCAGCAGCAAAGACAGGAGCTCTGGAAACACCATATATTTT,CASSKDRSSGNTIYF
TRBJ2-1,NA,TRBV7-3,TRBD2,TGTGCCAGCAGCTTTCGGGCGGGAGAAGGTTACAATGAGCAGTTCTTC,CASSFRAGEGYNEQFF
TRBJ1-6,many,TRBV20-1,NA,TGCAGTGTCACGGAGGGGAAGGGGAATTCACCCCTCCACTTT,CSVTEGKGNSPLHF
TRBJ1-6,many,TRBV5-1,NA,TGCGCCAGCAGCTTAACTCCAGGCGCGGCAGGGTATAATTCACCCCTCCACTTT,CASSLTPGAAGYNSPLHF
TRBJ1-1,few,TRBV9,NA,TGTGCCAGCAGCGTAGAGGGAGACACTGAAGCTTTCTTT,CASSVEGDTEAFF
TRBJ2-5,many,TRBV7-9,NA,TGTGCCAGCAGCTTTGACAGCAACCAAGAGACCCAGTACTTC,CASSFDSNQETQYF
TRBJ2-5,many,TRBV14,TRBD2,TGTGCCAGCAGCTTGACTAGCGGCAAAGAGACCCAGTACTTC,CASSLTSGKETQYF
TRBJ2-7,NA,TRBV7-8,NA,TGTGCCAGCAGCTTATCTCTGCCATTCTCCTACGAGCAGTACTTC,CASSLSLPFSYEQYF
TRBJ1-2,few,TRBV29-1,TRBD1,TGCAGCGTTGCCTCGGGACAGGGGGCGCCCCTCTATGGCTACACCTTC,CSVASGQGAPLYGYTF
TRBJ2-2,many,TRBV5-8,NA,TGTGCCAGCAGCTTAGGAGTCGTGCAGTCGGACACCGGGGAGCTGTTTTTT,CASSLGVVQSDTGELFF
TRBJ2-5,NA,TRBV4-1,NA,TGCGCCAGCAGCCACCCCACCGGGAACAGCGGGCAAGAGACCCAGTACTTC,CASSHPTGNSGQETQYF
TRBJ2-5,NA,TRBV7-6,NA,TGTGCCAGCAGTCCGACAAAGTTGGGGACCCAGTACTTC,CASSPTKLGTQYF
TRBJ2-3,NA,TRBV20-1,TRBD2,TGCAGTGCGGAGTCCCGCGGGAGAGGCACAGATACGCAGTATTTT,CSAESRGRGTDTQYF
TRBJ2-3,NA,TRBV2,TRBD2,TGTGCCAGCACTGCCAGCGGGGGGGCTGCAGATACGCAGTATTTT,CASTASGGAADTQYF
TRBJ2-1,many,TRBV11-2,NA,TGTGCCAGCAGCCTCTGGTACAACTACAATGAGCAGTTCTTC,CASSLWYNYNEQFF
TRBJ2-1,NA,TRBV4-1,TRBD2,TGCGCCAGCAGCCAAGTTTTGGGACTAGCGGGGGGTAGCCTATACAATGAGCAGTTCTTC,CASSQVLGLAGGSLYNEQFF